This T cell receptor (beta chain) was found in a study of regulatory T cells in long-lasting Graves disease. Described time point: newly diagnosed GD, antithyroid drugs for less than 3 months. Preparation of the TCR library used RNA extracted from PBMCs. Peripheral blood, around 9 milliliters per patient, was collected in EDTA tubes. This clonotype showed up many times. Assembly of TCR beta libraries relied on iRepertoire HTBI primers together with Arm-PCR of CDR3 regions. TCRdb re-called the multiplex PCR reads through MiXCR, storing one row per CDR3 protein. The sample gives 450,000 to 700,000 distinct CDR3 sequences, 13% of which show up once; roughly a tenth is in the top ten. These data were also filed under a second study, of T cells in Graves' hyperthyroidism and ophthalmopathy. That report notes: During a first-round RT-PCR of the TCR CDR3, the HTBI primer set was used.

Material: peripheral blood mononuclear cells (PBMCs), obtained at new diagnosis, from a patient treated with antithyroid drugs. The receptor was isolated from a man aged 25-45 years with Graves disease.

The CDR3 nucleotides are TGTGCCACCAGCAGAGATCAGCGGGAATTTAATGAGCAGTTCTTC. Translating it yields CATSRDQREFNEQFF. The rearrangement links TRBV15 to TRBJ2-1; 7 positions match TRBD2. Germline lookup yields CDR1 LNHNV and CDR2 YYDKDF (reference sequence). V lost 0 bases, J lost 7 bases, and 6 bases stayed unmatched. The CDR3 covers 15 residues.